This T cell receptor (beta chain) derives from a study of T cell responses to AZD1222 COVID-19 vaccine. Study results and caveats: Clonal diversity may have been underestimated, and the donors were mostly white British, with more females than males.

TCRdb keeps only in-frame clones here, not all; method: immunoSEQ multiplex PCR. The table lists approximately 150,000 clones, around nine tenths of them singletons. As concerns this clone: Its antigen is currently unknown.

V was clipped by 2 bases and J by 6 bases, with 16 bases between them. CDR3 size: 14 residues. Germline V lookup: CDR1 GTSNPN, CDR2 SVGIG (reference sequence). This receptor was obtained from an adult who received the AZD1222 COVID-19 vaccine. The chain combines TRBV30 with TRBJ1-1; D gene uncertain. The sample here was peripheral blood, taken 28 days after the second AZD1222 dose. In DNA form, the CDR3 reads TGTGCCTGGAGTACCAGACCCCTCGGGGCTGAAGCTTTCTTT. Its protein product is CAWSTRPLGAEAFF.